Each of the 13 T cell receptor beta chains below was sequenced from the same sample in a study of blood T cell repertoires in COVID-19 (dated by TCRdb to 2020 to 2021). Receptor libraries were prepared by the immunoSEQ multiplex PCR assay. TCRdb mirrors the immuneACCESS table, restricted to in-frame sequences. Some clones are absent from its copies; in checked studies, under half trace to an unresolved V gene, and the reason for the others is unknown. A total of approximately 120,000 clones appear in this sample, about 70% of them only once. 6% of the sample goes to the ten largest clones. Sequencing was done on a sample of peripheral blood. The origin of the receptors is a man older than 75 with COVID-19, enrolled during active disease.

V gene TRBV6-6 combines with J gene TRBJ2-7; 10 positions agree with TRBD1. CDR3 length equals 16 residues. The ends lost 2 bases at V and 4 bases at J; junction bases unmatched: 8. Germline CDR1 and CDR2: MNHNY and SVGAGI (reference sequence). The CDR3 DNA is TGTGCCAGCAGTTACCCCGGACAGGGGGGAAGGTACGAGCAGTACTTC. It yields the protein CASSYPGQGGRYEQYF.

The gene calls are TRBV27 and TRBJ2-3; 8 bases are a match to TRBD1. CDR3 length equals 14 residues. Germline loops: CDR1 MNHEY, CDR2 SMNVEV (reference sequence). V lost 5 bases to trimming and J lost 2 bases; unmatched junction nucleotides: 3. As DNA, the CDR3 is TGTGCCAGCAGTACAGGGGGGTACACAGATACGCAGTATTTT. It specifies CASSTGGYTDTQYF.

This chain uses TRBV30 with TRBJ1-5; D might be TRBD1 (5 bases). The length of the CDR3 is 15 residues. Germline lookup yields CDR1 GTSNPN and CDR2 SVGIG (reference sequence). V was cut by 1 base and J by 6 bases, with 16 bases left in between. The CDR3 region has the DNA TGTGCCTGGAGTGAAGGGGCTTTAGATCGTCAGCCCCAGCATTTT. Amino acids: CAWSEGALDRQPQHF. Full variable domain (outside the CDR3, taken from reference TRBV30 and TRBJ1-5): SQTIHQWPATLVQPVGSPLSLECTVEGTSNPNLYWYRQAAGRGLQLLFYSVGIGQISSEVPQNLSASRPQDRQFILSSKKLLLSDSGFYLCAWSEGALDRQPQHFGDGTRLSIL.

This chain joins TRBV30 and TRBJ1-5; unclear D gene. The CDR3 length is 13 residues. Germline V gene data show CDR1 as GTSNPN and CDR2 as SVGIG (reference sequence). With 0 bases removed from V and 6 bases from J, the gap between germline ends came to 9 bases. The CDR3 coding sequence is TGTGCCTGGAGTGTAAACGGGGTTCAGCCCCAGCATTTT. Its translation: CAWSVNGVQPQHF.

This clone was picked up a small number of times. The chain carries TRBV19 and TRBJ2-7; 7 nucleotides line up with TRBD1. In germline, CDR1 is LNHDA, CDR2 SQIVND (reference sequence). V trimming: 8 bases; J trimming: 1 base; junction bases outside the gene matches: 11. CDR3 length: 15 residues. The CDR3 region is CASRGEAGGSYEQYF. CDR3 sequence (DNA): TGTGCCAGTCGAGGCGAGGCAGGGGGATCCTACGAGCAGTACTTC. Drawing the rest from reference TRBV19 and TRBJ2-7, the complete variable domain is DGGITQSPKYLFRKEGQNVTLSCEQNLNHDAMYWYRQDPGQGLRLIYYSQIVNDFQKGDIAEGYSVSREKKESFPLTVTSAQKNPTAFYLCASRGEAGGSYEQYFGPGTRLTVT.

In DNA form, the CDR3 reads TGTGCCAGCAGCCCCGTGGGGGCTAGCGGAGCCACCGGGGAGCTGTTTTTT. Translating it yields CASSPVGASGATGELFF. The V gene is TRBV5-4, the J gene TRBJ2-2, with D possibly being TRBD2 (7 bases). The CDR3 is 17 residues long. The V gene lost 4 bases and the J gene lost 4 bases, with 20 bases spanning the gap. The germline gives CDR1 SGHNT, CDR2 YYREEE (reference sequence).

The CDR3 spells CSASQGGGGDQPQHF. The CDR3, as DNA: TGCAGTGCTAGTCAGGGAGGGGGAGGGGATCAGCCCCAGCATTTT. The rearrangement joins TRBV20-1 to TRBJ1-5; D might be TRBD1 (6 bases). The CDR3 is 15 amino acids. CDR1 is DFQATT, CDR2 SNEGSKA, per germline (reference sequence). V was clipped by 3 bases and J by 5 bases, with 17 bases between them.

The chain joins TRBV18 to TRBJ1-1, with 8 positions matching TRBD1. This CDR3 spans 18 amino acids. The germline CDR1 and CDR2 sequences are KGHSH and LQKENI. After removal of 6 bases from V and 0 bases from J, the junction contained 15 bases not matched to a gene. DNA of the CDR3: TGTGCCAGCTCGCCTTTACAGGGGGGGGGCCTCATGAACACTGAAGCTTTCTTT. This translates into CASSPLQGGGLMNTEAFF.

The J gene is TRBJ2-4, the V gene TRBV29-1; TRBD2 might be the D (6 bases). Trimming stripped 4 bases from V and 3 bases from J, with 16 bases between. The length of the CDR3 is 15 residues. The germline V gene has CDR1 SQVTM and CDR2 ANQGSEA. CDR3 bases: TGCAGCGTTGCCTACGGGAGTGTGGACAAAAACATTCAGTACTTC. It yields the protein CSVAYGSVDKNIQYF. Supplemented by reference TRBV29-1 and TRBJ2-4, the full variable domain reads SAVISQKPSRDICQRGTSLTIQCQVDSQVTMMFWYRQQPGQSLTLIATANQGSEATYESGFVIDKFPISRPNLTFSTLTVSNMSPEDSSIYLCSVAYGSVDKNIQYFGAGTRLSVL.

This clone has a handful of counts. The rearrangement joins TRBV29-1 to TRBJ1-4; D gene ambiguous. V dropped 6 bases and J dropped 8 bases, with 16 bases sitting between them. Germline-derived CDR1 and CDR2 are SQVTM and ANQGSEA. The CDR3 spans 13 residues. CDR3 DNA sequence: TGCAGCGTCCTAGTGGGAGGCGACGAAAAACTGTTTTTT. Amino acids: CSVLVGGDEKLFF.

The J gene is TRBJ2-1, the V gene TRBV7-2; D possibly corresponds to TRBD1 (6 bases). Germline lookup yields CDR1 SGHTA and CDR2 FQGNSA. Trimming removed 1 base from V and 8 bases from J, with 15 bases in between. The CDR3 runs to 15 residues. The CDR3 protein is CASSLVGTSNHEQFF. CDR3 nucleotide sequence: TGTGCCAGCAGCTTAGTCGGGACAAGCAACCATGAGCAGTTCTTC.

V gene TRBV18 combines with J gene TRBJ2-1; unclear D gene. The CDR3 has 16 residues. Trimming took off 6 bases at V and 0 bases at J, with 15 bases between the two ends. Germline V gene sequence: CDR1 KGHSH, CDR2 LQKENI. This CDR3 is CASSYLSVSSYNEQFF. The DNA for the CDR3 is TGTGCCAGCTCTTATTTGAGTGTAAGCTCCTACAATGAGCAGTTCTTC.

This clone was observed a few times. CDR3 nucleotide sequence: TGTGCCAGCAGTGAATCCGGACTTCTTATCCCCGAGCAGTACTTC. Encoded protein: CASSESGLLIPEQYF. J is TRBJ2-7 and V is TRBV6-1, with D possibly being TRBD2 (5 bases). The germline V gene has CDR1 MNHNS and CDR2 SASEGT. The CDR3 length is 15 residues. V lost 2 bases, J lost 6 bases, and 17 bases lay in between.